These 3 T cell receptor beta chains were sequenced from one sample in a study of response to subunit inactivated influenza vaccine. In TCRdb, the RT-PCR reads were re-called with MiXCR into one record per CDR3 protein. This table holds hundreds of thousands of distinct CDR3 sequences, more than 15% found once. The source was CD4+ T cells sorted from PBMCs, collected roughly 24 months after vaccination. The receptors stem from a man aged 50 to 75 who received an inactivated influenza vaccine.

This clonotype was found a few times. The J gene is TRBJ2-7, the V gene TRBV5-1; D possibly corresponds to TRBD1 (6 bases). CDR1 is SGHRS and CDR2 is YFSETQ in the germline V gene. V dropped 4 bases and J dropped 7 bases, with 21 bases sitting between them. The CDR3 has 15 amino acids. The CDR3 here is CASSHQPGHPWEQYF. In nucleotides, the CDR3 is TGCGCCAGCAGCCACCAACCGGGACACCCCTGGGAGCAGTACTTC.

The chain links TRBV20-1 to TRBJ2-1, with 12 positions matching TRBD2. Germline values: CDR1 DFQATT, CDR2 SNEGSKA (reference sequence). Losses at the gene ends were 6 bases for V and 8 bases for J; bases not matched to a gene: 8. The CDR3 totals 14 residues. The CDR3 sequence: CSAAPGLAGDEQFF. CDR3 nucleotides: TGCAGTGCAGCTCCGGGACTAGCGGGCGATGAGCAGTTCTTC.

The J gene is TRBJ2-1, the V gene TRBV11-1, with D maybe TRBD1 (6 bases). The length of the CDR3 is 13 residues. CDR1 SGHAT and CDR2 FQDESV come from the germline V gene (reference sequence). The V end lost 2 bases, the J end lost 9 bases, and 11 bases lay between the germline ends. DNA for the CDR3: TGTGCCAGCAGCTTATTGAGGGACACTGAGCAGTTCTTC. This encodes CASSLLRDTEQFF.